This passage covers 7 T cell receptor beta chains from one sample sequenced in a study of T cell responses to AZD1222 COVID-19 vaccine. This table comes from immunoSEQ multiplex PCR, and its TCRdb copy is limited to in-frame clones, with some not included. The table includes 75,000 to 85,000 clones, around 80% detected once. The source material was peripheral blood, sampled 28 days after the second dose of the MenACWY control vaccine. The receptors were gathered from an adult who received the MenACWY meningococcal vaccine as a control.

The V gene is TRBV3-1 (or the pseudogene TRBV3-2), the J gene TRBJ1-1; D gene ambiguous. The CDR3 runs to 12 residues. CDR1 and CDR2 (germline): LGHDT, YNNKEL (reference sequence). V gave up 1 base and J gave up 5 bases, with 5 bases separating them. The CDR3 coding sequence is TGTGCCAGCAGCCAAGCTGGAACTGAAGCTTTCTTT. Protein: CASSQAGTEAFF.

This clone was seen more than once but under ten times. The chain's CDR3 is CASKGGGSTDTQYF. The CDR3 DNA follows: TGCGCCAGCAAGGGCGGGGGGAGCACAGATACGCAGTATTTT. The chain recombines TRBV5-1 with TRBJ2-3, with 8 positions matching TRBD2. The V and J ends lost 6 bases and 0 bases, in that order; junction bases with no gene match: 3. The CDR3 loop spans 14 amino acids. The germline V gene encodes CDR1 SGHRS and CDR2 YFSETQ.

This chain joins TRBV9 and TRBJ2-5; 7 bases map to TRBD1. Unmatched junction bases numbered 4, after V lost 4 bases and J lost 1 base. This CDR3 is 14 amino acids long. The germline V gene encodes CDR1 SGDLS and CDR2 YYNGEE. This CDR3 reads CASSPRQGQETQYF. The DNA for the CDR3 is TGTGCCAGCAGCCCTAGACAGGGCCAAGAGACCCAGTACTTC.

The V call is TRBV28, the J call TRBJ1-5; D perhaps matches TRBD1 (5 bases). The CDR3 contains 16 residues. V was pared by 4 bases and J by 4 bases, with 17 bases between. CDR1 and CDR2 (germline): MDHEN, SYDVKM. The CDR3 coding sequence is TGTGCCAGCAGTTCATCCCGCCGGGGGAGAAATCAGCCCCAGCATTTT. Translated: CASSSSRRGRNQPQHF.

The rearrangement uses TRBV6-5 and TRBJ1-6, with 9 bases that match TRBD1. The CDR3 length is 15 residues. Germline V CDR1 and CDR2: MNHEY, SVGAGI. V shed 5 bases, J shed 9 bases, and the junction held 8 bases outside the gene matches. Here the CDR3 DNA reads TGTGCCAGCAGTAGGACAGGGGCTTCTAGTTCACCCCTCCACTTT. Translation: CASSRTGASSSPLHF.

V is TRBV2 and J is TRBJ2-5; the D gene is possibly TRBD1 (6 bases). CDR1 is SNHLY, CDR2 FYNNEI, per germline. V dropped 2 bases and J dropped 2 bases, with 9 bases sitting between them. The CDR3 is made up of 14 amino acids. CDR3 sequence reads: CASSETRGQETQYF. The CDR3 DNA is TGTGCCAGCAGTGAAACAAGGGGGCAAGAGACCCAGTACTTC.

Turning to this clone: This specimen includes other DNA sequences encoding the same CDR3. V gene TRBV7-2 combines with J gene TRBJ1-1, with 7 positions matching TRBD1. J lost 4 bases, V lost 6 bases, and 8 bases had no gene match. Looked up from germline, CDR1 is SGHTA and CDR2 is FQGNSA. The CDR3 is 14 amino acids. CDR3 coding DNA: TGTGCCAGCAGTTCCAGGGGGTTAAGCACTGAAGCTTTCTTT. Encoded protein: CASSSRGLSTEAFF.